A single sample is the source of the 7 T cell receptor beta chains below, sequenced in a study of control samples from healthy donors and cancer patients. Clones were sequenced by immunoSEQ multiplex PCR, and TCRdb holds only the in-frame ones, with some missing. The table lists 150,000 to 200,000 clones, 85% to 90% of them singletons. Input material: blood. The receptors derive from a woman between 45 and 65 years old in good health.

The J gene is TRBJ1-2, the V gene TRBV5-6; D ambiguous. The CDR3 length is 14 residues. The V gene lost 0 bases and the J gene lost 2 bases, with 8 bases spanning the gap. The germline gives CDR1 SGHDT, CDR2 YYEEEE. In nucleotides, the CDR3 is TGTGCCAGCAGCTTGGTCACTTCCAACTATGGCTACACCTTC. Translating it yields CASSLVTSNYGYTF.

A single count supports this clone. The chain carries TRBV7-3 and TRBJ2-5, with D unresolved. In germline, CDR1 is SGHTA, CDR2 FQGTGA. The CDR3 covers 14 residues. V lost 5 bases and J lost 1, with 11 bases in between. CDR3 in amino acids: CASSPRHLQETQYF. DNA of the CDR3: TGTGCCAGCAGCCCGAGACACCTCCAAGAGACCCAGTACTTC.

This chain joins TRBV5-5 and TRBJ2-1; 8 bases are shared with TRBD2. CDR3 length: 17 residues. The germline V gene has CDR1 SGHKS and CDR2 YYEKEE (reference sequence). The trim removed 4 bases at V and 8 bases at J, leaving 17 bases unmatched. CDR3 bases: TGTGCCAGCAGCGCTAAGTTCGGGAGGGCCAATGACGATGAGCAGTTCTTC. Protein sequence: CASSAKFGRANDDEQFF.

The V gene is TRBV29-1, the J gene TRBJ2-3; D is undetermined. CDR3 length: 12 amino acids. The germline CDR1 and CDR2 sequences are SQVTM and ANQGSEA. V lost 3 bases and J lost 5, with 9 bases in between. The CDR3 is CSVDHWQDTQYF. The CDR3 DNA reads as TGCAGCGTTGATCACTGGCAAGATACGCAGTATTTT.

The chain joins TRBV5-4 to TRBJ2-6, with D maybe TRBD2 (7 bases). CDR1 and CDR2 (germline): SGHNT, YYREEE (reference sequence). Trimming took 4 bases from V and 0 from J, leaving 17 bases between them. This CDR3 contains 18 residues. CDR3 bases: TGTGCCAGCAGCCCAGGGAGGGGGTGGAGCTCTGGGGCCAACGTCCTGACTTTC. Its translation: CASSPGRGWSSGANVLTF.

The genes are TRBV10-2 and TRBJ2-5, with TRBD2 as a possible D gene (5 bases). Germline-derived CDR1 and CDR2 are WSHSY and SAAADI. The CDR3 loop spans 12 amino acids. Trimming cost V 3 bases and J 6 bases, with 8 bases left between them. This chain's CDR3 is CASSDPSKTQYF. Written as DNA, the CDR3 is TGCGCCAGCAGTGACCCTAGCAAGACCCAGTACTTC.

The rearrangement links TRBV12-3 or TRBV12-4 to TRBJ1-2, with TRBD1 as a possible D gene (6 bases). The CDR3 contains 13 residues. The V end was cut by 7 bases, the J end by 6 bases, with 15 bases between. The CDR3 loop is CASTPGTTHGYTF. CDR3 sequence (DNA): TGTGCCAGCACCCCCGGGACAACTCATGGCTACACCTTC.